This paragraph reports one TCR beta chain. Its target is not known. The data stem from a study of a mutant IDH1 vaccine in newly diagnosed glioma. As for the study in general: The treated group averaged approximately 38 years old and was around 60% male, approximately 38% female. Pretreatment consisted of radiotherapy, temozolomide, or both, with most receiving both.

CDR3 length: 14 amino acids. The V and J ends lost 7 bases and 3 bases, in that order; junction bases with no gene match: 8. CDR1 is MNHEY and CDR2 is SVGAGI in the germline V gene. The repertoire was sequenced with immunoSEQ multiplex PCR; TCRdb's copy has only in-frame clones and lacks some. Counted here are about 98,000 clones, around 90% occurring once; the ten biggest clones make up roughly 0.54%. Whole-study results and caveats: Among patients, 80% to 95% showed immune responses induced by the vaccine.

Time point: baseline, week 1 (first vaccination visit). This sample's treatment: pre-vaccination baseline after standard-of-care therapy. The chain employs TRBV6-5 and TRBJ1-1, with 7 bases that match TRBD1. Sequencing used PBMCs, obtained from a glioma patient treated with radiotherapy, temozolomide or both. The TCR originated in a woman between 45 and 60 years old with glioma. CDR3 residues: CASTRTGTDTEAFF. CDR3 bases: TGTGCCAGCACCCGAACCGGGACAGACACTGAAGCTTTCTTT.